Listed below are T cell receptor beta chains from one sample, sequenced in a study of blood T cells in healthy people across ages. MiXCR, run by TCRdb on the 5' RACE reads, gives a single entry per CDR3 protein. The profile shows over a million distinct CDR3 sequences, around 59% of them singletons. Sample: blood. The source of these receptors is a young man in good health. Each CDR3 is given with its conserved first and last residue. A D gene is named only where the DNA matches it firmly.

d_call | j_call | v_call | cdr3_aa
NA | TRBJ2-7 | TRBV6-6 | CASSFLPGADSYEQYF
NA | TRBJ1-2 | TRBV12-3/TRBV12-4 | CASSFEMGRGYTF
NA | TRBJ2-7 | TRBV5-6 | CASSFHGRGWNEQYF
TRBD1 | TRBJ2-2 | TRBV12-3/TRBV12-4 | CASSHLQGSNTGELFF
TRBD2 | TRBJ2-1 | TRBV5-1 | CASSDGTSGTILYEQFF
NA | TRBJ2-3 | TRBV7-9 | CASSSAVVYTDTQYF
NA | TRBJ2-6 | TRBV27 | CASRETGGSGANVLTF
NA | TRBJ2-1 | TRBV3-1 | CASSPGHISYNEQFF
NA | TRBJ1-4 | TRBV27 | CASSLYLGEKLFF
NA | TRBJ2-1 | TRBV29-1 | CSVEGPNSYNEQFF
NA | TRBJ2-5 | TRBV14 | CASSQRIGVQETQYF
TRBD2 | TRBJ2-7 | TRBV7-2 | CASSLTRRGTYEQYF